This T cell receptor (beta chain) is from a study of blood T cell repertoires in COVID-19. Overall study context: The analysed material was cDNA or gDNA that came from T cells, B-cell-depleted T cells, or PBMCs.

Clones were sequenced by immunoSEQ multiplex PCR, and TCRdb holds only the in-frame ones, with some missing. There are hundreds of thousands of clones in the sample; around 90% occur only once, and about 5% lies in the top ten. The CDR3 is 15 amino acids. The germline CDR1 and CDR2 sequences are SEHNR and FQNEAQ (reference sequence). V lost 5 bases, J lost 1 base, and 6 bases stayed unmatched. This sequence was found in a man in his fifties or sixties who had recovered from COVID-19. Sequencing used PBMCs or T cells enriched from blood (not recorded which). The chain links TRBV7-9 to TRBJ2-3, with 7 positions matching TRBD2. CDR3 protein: CASSPSGQGTDTQYF. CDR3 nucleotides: TGTGCCAGCAGCCCTAGCGGACAAGGCACAGATACGCAGTATTTT.